These T cell receptor beta chains were read from a single sample in a study of T cells in Graves' hyperthyroidism and ophthalmopathy. From the multiplex PCR reads, TCRdb called clonotypes with MiXCR, one entry per CDR3 protein. The sample shows fewer than 750,000 distinct CDR3 sequences, roughly 15% of them seen only once. The sample comprised blood. The source of these receptors is a woman between 50 and 59 years old with Graves' ophthalmopathy. Each CDR3 is given with its conserved first and last residue. The D gene is left open where the match is weak. The listing skips clone size in some rows; elsewhere it reads once, few, many or a size class.

-	TRBJ2-2	-	TRBV14	CASSQAGLAGELFF	TGTGCCAGCAGCCAAGCAGGGTTGGCCGGGGAGCTGTTTTTT
-	TRBJ2-5	few	TRBV27	CASSAGSWGQETQYF	TGTGCCAGCAGCGCTGGGAGTTGGGGCCAAGAGACCCAGTACTTC
TRBD2	TRBJ2-5	many	TRBV20-1	CSAGLVQETQYF	TGCAGTGCGGGACTAGTCCAAGAGACCCAGTACTTC
TRBD1	TRBJ1-2	many	TRBV28	CASSARGTVFYGYTF	TGTGCCAGCAGTGCCCGGGGGACAGTGTTCTATGGCTACACCTTC
TRBD2	TRBJ2-2	many	TRBV29-1	CSVEVRGLALAGELFF	TGCAGCGTTGAAGTAAGGGGACTAGCCCTAGCCGGGGAGCTGTTTTTT
-	TRBJ1-1	-	TRBV7-8	CASSTGRIAEAFF	TGTGCCAGCAGCACCGGGAGGATCGCTGAAGCTTTCTTT
-	TRBJ1-6	-	TRBV28	CASGPDSLTYNSPLHF	TGTGCCAGCGGACCGGACAGTCTAACGTATAATTCACCCCTCCACTTT
TRBD2	TRBJ2-1	many	TRBV20-1	CSAQAATSANEQFF	TGCAGTGCTCAGGCCGCGACTAGCGCCAATGAGCAGTTCTTC
-	TRBJ1-1	few	TRBV11-2	CASSQRVRGPLNTEAFF	TGTGCCAGCAGCCAAAGAGTCCGGGGCCCCCTGAACACTGAAGCTTTCTTT
TRBD2	TRBJ2-7	many	TRBV12-3/TRBV12-4	CASSLRLAVPYEQYF	TGTGCCAGCAGTTTACGGCTAGCGGTCCCCTACGAGCAGTACTTC
TRBD1	TRBJ2-7	many	TRBV7-9	CASRQGIYEQYF	TGTGCCAGCAGACAGGGGATCTACGAGCAGTACTTC
-	TRBJ1-5	many	TRBV30	CAWSMKGGNQPQHF	TGTGCCTGGAGTATGAAGGGAGGGAATCAGCCCCAGCATTTT
-	TRBJ1-2	many	TRBV12-3/TRBV12-4	CASSLARGVYGYTF	TGTGCCAGCAGTTTAGCGCGGGGGGTCTATGGCTACACCTTC
-	TRBJ2-7	many	TRBV6-1	CASSYDTRVEQYF	TGTGCCAGCAGTTACGATACCAGGGTCGAGCAGTACTTC
-	TRBJ1-1	many	TRBV29-1	CSAQISNTEAFF	TGCAGCGCTCAAATCTCGAACACTGAAGCTTTCTTT
TRBD2	TRBJ2-7	many	TRBV28	CASSLFGLAGSYEQYF	TGTGCCAGCAGTTTATTTGGACTAGCGGGATCCTACGAGCAGTACTTC
-	TRBJ1-5	many	TRBV7-2	CASSLGTGRTIMGSNQPQHF	TGTGCCAGCAGCTTAGGCACAGGGCGGACGATTATGGGTAGCAATCAGCCCCAGCATTTT
-	TRBJ1-3	-	TRBV12-3/TRBV12-4	CASSPVTGNTIYF	TGTGCCAGCAGTCCCGTGACGGGAAACACCATATATTTT
TRBD2	TRBJ2-2	few	TRBV20-1	CSARTREGLTGELFF	TGCAGTGCTAGGACCCGGGAGGGCCTCACCGGGGAGCTGTTTTTT
-	TRBJ2-3	many	TRBV20-1	CSASDGATDTQYF	TGCAGTGCTAGTGACGGGGCCACAGATACGCAGTATTTT
-	TRBJ2-2	many	TRBV27	CASSRGTNTGELFF	TGTGCCAGCAGTCGCGGGACGAACACCGGGGAGCTGTTTTTT
-	TRBJ1-5	many	TRBV6-2/TRBV6-3	CASRTRDKHQPQHF	TGTGCCAGCAGGACACGGGACAAGCATCAGCCCCAGCATTTT
TRBD2	TRBJ2-1	few	TRBV20-1	CSARGPPTSGIYNGQFF	TGCAGTGCTAGAGGCCCTCCGACTAGCGGTATATACAATGGGCAGTTCTTC
-	TRBJ1-2	-	TRBV19	CASSARGREWAGYTF	TGTGCCAGTAGCGCCAGAGGAAGGGAATGGGCTGGCTACACCTTC
-	TRBJ2-1	few	TRBV29-1	CSVDLRLKGNEQFF	TGCAGCGTCGACCTCCGGCTAAAGGGCAATGAGCAGTTCTTC
TRBD2	TRBJ2-5	many	TRBV20-1	CSASWTSGRAVETQYF	TGCAGTGCTAGTTGGACTAGCGGGAGGGCCGTAGAGACCCAGTACTTC